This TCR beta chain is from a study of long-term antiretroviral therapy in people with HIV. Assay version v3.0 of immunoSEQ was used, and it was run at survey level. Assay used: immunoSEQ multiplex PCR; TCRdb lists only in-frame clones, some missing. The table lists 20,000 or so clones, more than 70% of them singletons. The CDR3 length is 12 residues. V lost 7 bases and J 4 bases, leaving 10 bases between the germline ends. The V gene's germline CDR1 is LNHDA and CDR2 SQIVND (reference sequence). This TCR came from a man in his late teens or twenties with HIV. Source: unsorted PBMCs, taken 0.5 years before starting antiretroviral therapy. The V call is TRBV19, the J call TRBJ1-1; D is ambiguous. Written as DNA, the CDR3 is TGTGCCAGTATAAGTGGGAGCACTGAAGCTTTCTTT. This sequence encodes CASISGSTEAFF. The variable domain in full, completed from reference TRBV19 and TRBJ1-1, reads DGGITQSPKYLFRKEGQNVTLSCEQNLNHDAMYWYRQDPGQGLRLIYYSQIVNDFQKGDIAEGYSVSREKKESFPLTVTSAQKNPTAFYLCASISGSTEAFFGQGTRLTVV.